Listed here is a single TCR beta chain. Its matching antigen is unknown. The source of the sample is a study of OX40 agonist ivuxolimab in advanced cancers. Study details: The eligibility criteria allowed prior anti-PD-1, anti-PD-L1 or anti-CTLA-4 therapy, and 30% to 45% had some.

After removal of 5 bases from V and 0 bases from J, the junction contained 9 bases not matched to a gene. Germline values: CDR1 LNHNV, CDR2 YYDKDF (reference sequence). The CDR3 extends over 16 amino acids. The study's findings and limits: Certain nonresponders likewise exhibited a low normalized T-cell clonal expansion. More expanded clones were seen, on average, in CD8+ T cells than in CD4+.

The table came from immunoSEQ multiplex PCR; TCRdb's copy has only in-frame clones and leaves some out. This table has about 82,000 clones, around 83% appearing once. V and J are TRBV15 and TRBJ2-7; 8 bases are shared with TRBD2. The source was CD4+ or CD8+ T cells sorted from blood, collected in a trial of the OX40 agonist ivuxolimab. The receptor was derived from an adult with an advanced solid tumor such as melanoma, head and neck, liver or kidney cancer. The CDR3 coding sequence is TGTGCCACCAGCGCCCAACTAGCGGCTGCCTCCTACGAGCAGTACTTC. Translating gives CATSAQLAAASYEQYF. Full variable domain (remainder filled in from reference TRBV15 and TRBJ2-7): DAMVIQNPRYQVTQFGKPVTLSCSQTLNHNVMYWYQQKSSQAPKLLFHYYDKDFNNEADTPDNFQSRRPNTSFCFLDIRSPGLGDTAMYLCATSAQLAAASYEQYFGPGTRLTVT.